This T cell receptor (beta chain) comes out of a study of regulatory T cells in long-lasting Graves disease. General study points: Accuracy was perhaps lowered by the small sample size. Gene preferences differed: TRBV28, TRBJ1-2, TRBJ2-5 in persistent cases. Patients with persistent Graves' had lower TCR diversity than newly diagnosed patients.

Building the TCR beta libraries relied on iRepertoire HTBI primers, and CDR3 regions underwent Arm-PCR. Original processing methods: Identification of gene segments yielded around 63 TRBV and 13 to 15 TRBJ across samples. TCRdb itself ran the multiplex PCR reads through MiXCR, one entry per CDR3 protein. V and J calls and clone size were set by TCRdb, not the authors. The table lists a few hundred thousand distinct CDR3 sequences, 23% of them singletons. Details on this clonotype: The antigen is unknown.

Germline lookup yields CDR1 MNHNS and CDR2 SASEGT. V was clipped by 7 bases and J by 1 base, with 19 bases between them. The CDR3 is 16 residues long. This sample's time point: persistent/refractory GD, antithyroid drugs over 5 years with positive TRAb. Extracted PBMC RNA gave rise to the TCR library. This receptor was taken from a female donor with Graves disease. The starting material was peripheral blood mononuclear cells (PBMCs), obtained when the disease was refractory, from a patient treated with antithyroid drugs. V usage is TRBV6-1 and J usage is TRBJ1-1; possibly TRBD1 for D (5 bases). The CDR3 DNA follows: TGTGCCAGCATCAAGACAGCGGCGCGTACGAACACTGAAGCTTTCTTT. It yields the protein CASIKTAARTNTEAFF.